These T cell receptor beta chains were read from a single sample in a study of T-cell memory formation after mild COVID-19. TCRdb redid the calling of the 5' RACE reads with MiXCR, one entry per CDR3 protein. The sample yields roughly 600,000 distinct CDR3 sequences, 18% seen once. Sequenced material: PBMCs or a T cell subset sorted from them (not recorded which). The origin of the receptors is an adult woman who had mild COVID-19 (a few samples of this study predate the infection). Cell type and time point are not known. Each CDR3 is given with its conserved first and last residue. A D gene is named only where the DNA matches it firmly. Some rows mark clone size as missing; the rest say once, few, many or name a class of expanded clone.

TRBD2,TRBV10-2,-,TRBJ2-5,TGCGCCAGCAGTGAGCCACGGACTAGCGGGGGACCAGAGACCCAGTACTTC,CASSEPRTSGGPETQYF
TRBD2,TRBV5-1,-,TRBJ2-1,TGCGCCAGCAGCAAAGAGGCGGGGGGGCAGCGCAATGAGCAGTTCTTC,CASSKEAGGQRNEQFF
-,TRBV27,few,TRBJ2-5,TGTGCCAGCAGTCCCCGGGGTCATGGGGAGACCCAGTACTTC,CASSPRGHGETQYF
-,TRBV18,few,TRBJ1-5,TGTGCCAGCTCACCACAGGGAGGCGGTGGCAGGATCTTTCAGCCCCAGCATTTT,CASSPQGGGGRIFQPQHF
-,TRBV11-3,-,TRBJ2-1,TGTGCCAGCAGCTTAGTCAGGGGCGCGAGTAGTGAGCAGTTCTTC,CASSLVRGASSEQFF
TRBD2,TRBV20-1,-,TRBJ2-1,TGCAGTGCTTTAAAGGCCTCCCCCAGGGACTATTCCTACAATGAGCAGTTCTTC,CSALKASPRDYSYNEQFF
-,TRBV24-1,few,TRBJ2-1,TGTGCCACCTCGGCGGCCCGGTACAATGAGCAGTTCTTC,CATSAARYNEQFF
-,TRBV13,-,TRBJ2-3,TGTGCCAGCAGCTCAACCCCTAACGGCTTAGTCACAGATACGCAGTATTTT,CASSSTPNGLVTDTQYF
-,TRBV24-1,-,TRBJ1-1,TGTGCCACCAGTGATTCAGGGGAGCTTGGGGCTTTCTTT,CATSDSGELGAFF
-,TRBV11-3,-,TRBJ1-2,TGTGCCAGCAGCTTCGGTACAGGGCTGAACGGCTACACCTTC,CASSFGTGLNGYTF
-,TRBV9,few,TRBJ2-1,TGTGCCAGCAGCCACGACTTAGGAGGTAATGAGCAGTTCTTC,CASSHDLGGNEQFF
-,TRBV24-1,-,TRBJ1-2,TGTGCCACCAGTGATTTTGGCAGTGCGGGGAACTATGGCTACACCTTC,CATSDFGSAGNYGYTF
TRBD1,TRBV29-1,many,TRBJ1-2,TGCAGCGTTGCGACAGGGCCCTATGGCTACACCTTC,CSVATGPYGYTF
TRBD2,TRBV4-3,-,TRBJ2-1,TGCGCCAGCAGCCGCACTAGCGCCGCCTACAATGAGCAGTTCTTC,CASSRTSAAYNEQFF
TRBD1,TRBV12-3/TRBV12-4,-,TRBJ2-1,TGTGCCAGCAGTTTACAGGACAGGGGGCTGGTGGTGAAAAGCTCCTACAATGAGCAGTTCTTC,CASSLQDRGLVVKSSYNEQFF
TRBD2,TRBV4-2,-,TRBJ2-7,TGTGCCAGCAGCCAAGATTATACTAGCGGGAGCCCCTACGAGCAGTACTTC,CASSQDYTSGSPYEQYF
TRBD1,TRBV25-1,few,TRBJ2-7,TGTGCCAGCAGTCTCCGACAGGGTCCATCCTACGAGCAGTACTTC,CASSLRQGPSYEQYF
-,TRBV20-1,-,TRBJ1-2,TGCAGTGCTAGGAGCCCGGGCAGGAACTATGGCTACACCTTC,CSARSPGRNYGYTF
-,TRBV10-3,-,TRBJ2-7,TGTGCCATCAGTGAGGAGCGGGTTAAGTACGAGCAGTACTTC,CAISEERVKYEQYF
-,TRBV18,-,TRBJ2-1,TGTGCCAGCTCACCAGGTACCAACTTTGAGCAGTTCTTC,CASSPGTNFEQFF
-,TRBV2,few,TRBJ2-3,TGTGCCAGCAAGAACTATGTCACAGATACGCAGTATTTT,CASKNYVTDTQYF
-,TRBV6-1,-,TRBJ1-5,TGTGCCAGCACCGCACAGGGTAGCAATCAGCCCCAGCATTTT,CASTAQGSNQPQHF
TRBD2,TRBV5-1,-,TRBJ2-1,TGCGCCAGCAGCTTGGGTCTAGCGGGAGAAGGGCAGTTCTTC,CASSLGLAGEGQFF
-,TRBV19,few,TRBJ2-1,TGTGCCAGTAGAAACACGGGACTCGGCAATGAGCAGTTCTTC,CASRNTGLGNEQFF
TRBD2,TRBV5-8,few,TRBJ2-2,TGTGCCAGCAGCTTTCTAGCGGGGCCCGCGAACACCGGGGAGCTGTTTTTT,CASSFLAGPANTGELFF
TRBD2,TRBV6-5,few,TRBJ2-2,TGTGCCAGCAGTTTGGCAGCGGGAGCGTTTAGCGGGGAGCTGTTTTTT,CASSLAAGAFSGELFF
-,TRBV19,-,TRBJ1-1,TGTGCCAGTAGCACCCAGGGGATGAACACTGAAGCTTTCTTT,CASSTQGMNTEAFF
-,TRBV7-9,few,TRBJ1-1,TGTGCCAGCAGCTTAGGGCAGGGTGGCATGAACACTGAAGCTTTCTTT,CASSLGQGGMNTEAFF
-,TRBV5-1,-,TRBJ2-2,TGCGCCAGCAGCTGGGAATTCACCGGGGAGCTGTTTTTT,CASSWEFTGELFF
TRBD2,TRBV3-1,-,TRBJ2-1,TGTGCCAGCAGCCAAGAAACCTTTAGCGGGAGGGGAAATGAGCAGTTCTTC,CASSQETFSGRGNEQFF
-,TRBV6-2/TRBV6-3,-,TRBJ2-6,TGTGCCAGCAGTTTCCCGGGGGACTTTAGGGGGGCCAACGTCCTGACTTTC,CASSFPGDFRGANVLTF
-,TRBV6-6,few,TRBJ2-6,TGTGCCAGCAGTCACGGGGAGTCTGGGGCCAACGTCCTGACTTTC,CASSHGESGANVLTF
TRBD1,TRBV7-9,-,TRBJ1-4,TGTGCCAGCAGCGAGAGACAGGGATTGGCTGAAAAACTGTTTTTT,CASSERQGLAEKLFF
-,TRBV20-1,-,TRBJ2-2,TGCAGTGCTAGACCTCCCGGGGCGGGCCTGAACACCGGGGAGCTGTTTTTT,CSARPPGAGLNTGELFF
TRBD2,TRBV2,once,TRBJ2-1,TGTGCCAGCAGTGGATCTAGCGGCGGTAGGGAGCAGTTCTTC,CASSGSSGGREQFF
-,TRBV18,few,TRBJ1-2,TGTGCCAGCTCACCAGAACAAGTCTATGGCTACACCTTC,CASSPEQVYGYTF
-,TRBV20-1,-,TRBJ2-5,TGCAGTGCTACCCCGGACGACCAAGAGACCCAGTACTTC,CSATPDDQETQYF
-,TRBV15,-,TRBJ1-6,TGTGCCACCAGCAGAGATGAGTTGGGGGGACGAGCCTATAATTCACCCCTCCACTTT,CATSRDELGGRAYNSPLHF
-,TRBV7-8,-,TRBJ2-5,TGTGCCAGCAACCCCGGGGACCAAGAGACCCAGTACTTC,CASNPGDQETQYF
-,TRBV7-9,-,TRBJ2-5,TGTGCCAGCAGCCGCCCTAGTGGAGGCCCCGAGACCCAGTACTTC,CASSRPSGGPETQYF
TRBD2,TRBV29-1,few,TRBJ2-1,TGCAGCTTTCTCCGGCGGGGGAGCGGTGAGCAGTTCTTC,CSFLRRGSGEQFF
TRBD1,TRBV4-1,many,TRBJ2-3,TGCGCCAGCAGCCAAGATGGGACAGGGAGTCTCGCAGATACGCAGTATTTT,CASSQDGTGSLADTQYF
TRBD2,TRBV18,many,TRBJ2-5,TGTGCCAGCTCATCCGGACTAGCGGGATTAAAGACCCAGTACTTC,CASSSGLAGLKTQYF
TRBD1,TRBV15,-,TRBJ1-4,TGTGCCACCAGCAGAGGGACAGGGCTGTTTTTT,CATSRGTGLFF
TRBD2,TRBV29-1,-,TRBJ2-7,TGCAGCGTTGAAGATAGGAAAAGGACTAGCGGACCCTACGAGCAGTACTTC,CSVEDRKRTSGPYEQYF
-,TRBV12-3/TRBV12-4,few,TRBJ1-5,TGTGCCAGCAGTTGGGCAGGGGGCAATCAGCCCCAGCATTTT,CASSWAGGNQPQHF
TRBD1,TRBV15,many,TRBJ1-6,TGTGCCACCAGCATGGACAGGGTTTCACCCCTCCACTTT,CATSMDRVSPLHF
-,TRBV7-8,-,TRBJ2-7,TGTGCCAGCAGCTCAACTAGTCGGCAGTACTTC,CASSSTSRQYF
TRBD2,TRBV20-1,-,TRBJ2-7,TGCAGTGCTAGGCGCCGGGAGGGCAGGTACGAGCAGTACTTC,CSARRREGRYEQYF
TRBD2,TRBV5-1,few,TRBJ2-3,TGCGCCAGCAGCTTGGAGCAAGCGGGAGCGGGAGATACGCAGTATTTT,CASSLEQAGAGDTQYF
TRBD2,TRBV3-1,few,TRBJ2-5,TGTGCCAGCAGCCAAGGAACCCTACGGGGGGAAGAGACCCAGTACTTC,CASSQGTLRGEETQYF
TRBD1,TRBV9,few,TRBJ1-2,TGTGCCAGCAGCATCGGGACAGGGGAGGGTTATGGCTACACCTTC,CASSIGTGEGYGYTF
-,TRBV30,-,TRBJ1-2,TGTGCCTGGAGCCGCCTCCTACCTCCCCCCTATGGCTACACCTTC,CAWSRLLPPPYGYTF
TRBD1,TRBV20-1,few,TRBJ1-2,TGCAGTGCTCGGGACAGGCCTAACTATGGCTACACCTTC,CSARDRPNYGYTF
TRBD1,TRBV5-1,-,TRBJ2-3,TGCGCCAGCAGTACTTCCGGGACAGGGGGCACAGATAAGCAGTATTTT,CASSTSGTGGTDKQYF
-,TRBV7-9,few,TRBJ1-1,TGTGCCAGCAGCGGGGACCCCCATGGAGCTTTCTTT,CASSGDPHGAFF
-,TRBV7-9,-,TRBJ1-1,TGTGCCAGCAGCTCCCCGAGGGGGGATGGCACTGAAGCTTTCTTT,CASSSPRGDGTEAFF
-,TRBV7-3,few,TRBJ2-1,TGTGCCAGCAGCTTGTCCGGCAGTGAGCAGTTCTTC,CASSLSGSEQFF